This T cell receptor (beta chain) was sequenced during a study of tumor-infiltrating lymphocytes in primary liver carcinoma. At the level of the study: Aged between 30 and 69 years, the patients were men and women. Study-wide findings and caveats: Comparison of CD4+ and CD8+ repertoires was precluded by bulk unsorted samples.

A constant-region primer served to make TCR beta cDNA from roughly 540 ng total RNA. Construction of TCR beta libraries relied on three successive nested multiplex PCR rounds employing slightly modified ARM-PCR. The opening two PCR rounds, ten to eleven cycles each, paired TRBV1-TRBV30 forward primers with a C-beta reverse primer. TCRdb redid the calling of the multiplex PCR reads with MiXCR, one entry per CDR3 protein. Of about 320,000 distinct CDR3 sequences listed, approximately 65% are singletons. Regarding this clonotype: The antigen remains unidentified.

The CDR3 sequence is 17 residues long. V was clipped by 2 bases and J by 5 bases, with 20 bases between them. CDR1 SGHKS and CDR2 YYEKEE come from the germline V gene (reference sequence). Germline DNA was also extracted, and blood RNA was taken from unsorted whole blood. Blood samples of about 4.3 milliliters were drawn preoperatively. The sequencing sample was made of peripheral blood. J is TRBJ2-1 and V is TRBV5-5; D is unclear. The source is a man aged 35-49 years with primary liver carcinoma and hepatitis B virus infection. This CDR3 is CASSLPSINGLHNEQFF. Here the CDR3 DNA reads TGTGCCAGCAGCTTACCTTCAATTAACGGGCTTCACAATGAGCAGTTCTTC.